This is a list of T cell receptor beta chains from one sample in a study of cytomegalovirus exposure and HLA in healthy donors. TCRdb's copy holds only in-frame clones and misses some; the assay was immunoSEQ multiplex PCR. The sample consists of about 140,000 clones, about 95% of them appearing once. The sample consisted of PBMCs. These receptors were collected from a man aged 18-30 years in good health and CMV-seropositive. Both conserved end residues are part of each CDR3. A D gene is named only where the DNA matches it firmly. Some rows mark clone size as missing; the rest say once, few, many or name a class of expanded clone.

size: -; J: TRBJ1-1; D: -; V: TRBV13; DNA: TGTGCCAGCAGCTTAAGACAGACTGAAGCTTTCTTT; CDR3: CASSLRQTEAFF
size: -; J: TRBJ1-1; D: -; V: TRBV6-1; DNA: TGTGCCAGCAAACAAGGGGGGGGAGCTGAAGCTTTCTTT; CDR3: CASKQGGGAEAFF
size: -; J: TRBJ1-2; D: -; V: TRBV6-1; DNA: TGTGCCAGCAGTGGCCCAACGGGGGACGGAAACCGGGGCTATGGCTACACCTTC; CDR3: CASSGPTGDGNRGYGYTF
size: -; J: TRBJ2-2; D: -; V: TRBV4-1; DNA: TGCGCCAGCAGCCCGACCGGTCCAGGCACCGGGGAGCTGTTTTTT; CDR3: CASSPTGPGTGELFF
size: -; J: TRBJ2-1; D: TRBD2; V: TRBV5-4; DNA: TGTGCCAGCAGCAACCCTGGGACTAGCGGGGGCTACAATGAGCAGTTCTTC; CDR3: CASSNPGTSGGYNEQFF
size: -; J: TRBJ2-3; D: -; V: TRBV20-1; DNA: TGCAGTGCCCCTAGCACAGATACGCAGTATTTT; CDR3: CSAPSTDTQYF
size: -; J: TRBJ2-1; D: TRBD2; V: TRBV27; DNA: TGTGCCAGCAGTTCGGGGGGCTCCTACAATGAGCAGTTCTTC; CDR3: CASSSGGSYNEQFF
size: -; J: TRBJ2-5; D: -; V: TRBV5-4; DNA: TGTGCCAGCAGCGTGGACAGTAGGGGTGAAGAGACCCAGTACTTC; CDR3: CASSVDSRGEETQYF
size: -; J: TRBJ2-6; D: -; V: TRBV5-5; DNA: TGTGCCAGCAGCTTGAGACAGCCCTCTGGGGCCAACGTCCTGACTTTC; CDR3: CASSLRQPSGANVLTF
size: -; J: TRBJ2-7; D: -; V: TRBV11-2; DNA: TGTGCCAGCAGCTTATCCCTCGAGCAGTACTTC; CDR3: CASSLSLEQYF
size: -; J: TRBJ1-2; D: TRBD1; V: TRBV9; DNA: TGTGCCAGCAGCTACTCAGGGGGCGCGGATGGCTACACCTTC; CDR3: CASSYSGGADGYTF
size: -; J: TRBJ2-5; D: TRBD2; V: TRBV11-1; DNA: TGTGCCAGCAGTGCTAATATAGCGGGAGAGACCCAGTACTTC; CDR3: CASSANIAGETQYF
size: -; J: TRBJ1-2; D: TRBD1; V: TRBV28; DNA: TGTGCCAGCAGTCTACGGACAGGGGCGAGTGCTAACTATGGCTACACCTTC; CDR3: CASSLRTGASANYGYTF
size: -; J: TRBJ2-2; D: -; V: TRBV13; DNA: TGTGCCAGCAGCTTTCCTAGCATTTCGAACACCGGGGAGCTGTTTTTT; CDR3: CASSFPSISNTGELFF
size: -; J: TRBJ1-2; D: -; V: TRBV30; DNA: TGTGCCTGGAGTGGCTGGCAGGGCTACACCTTC; CDR3: CAWSGWQGYTF
size: -; J: TRBJ1-5; D: -; V: TRBV2; DNA: TGTGCCAGCAGCCCCGGGGTTCAGAACAATCAGCCCCAGCATTTT; CDR3: CASSPGVQNNQPQHF
size: -; J: TRBJ2-7; D: TRBD2; V: TRBV28; DNA: TGTGCCAGCAGCCACCTAGCGGAGTCCTACGAGCAGTACTTC; CDR3: CASSHLAESYEQYF
size: -; J: TRBJ1-6; D: TRBD1; V: TRBV2; DNA: TGTGCCAGCAGTTTTTGGGACAGGCGACCCGTCGGTGTTTCACCCCTCCACTTT; CDR3: CASSFWDRRPVGVSPLHF
size: -; J: TRBJ2-7; D: TRBD1; V: TRBV29-1; DNA: TGCAGCGTTAGGACAGGGGGCTACGAGCAGTACTTC; CDR3: CSVRTGGYEQYF
size: -; J: TRBJ2-7; D: -; V: TRBV10-1; DNA: TGCGCCAGCAGTGATGCGTCGGCCTACGAGCAGTACTTC; CDR3: CASSDASAYEQYF
size: once; J: TRBJ1-1; D: -; V: TRBV27; DNA: TGTGCCAGCTTAGGGCTCGGGGGAAGGGAGGGAGCTTTCTTT; CDR3: CASLGLGGREGAFF
size: -; J: TRBJ1-2; D: TRBD1; V: TRBV19; DNA: TGTGCCAGTAGACACAGGGGCGCGGAGGGCTACACCTTC; CDR3: CASRHRGAEGYTF
size: -; J: TRBJ1-1; D: TRBD1; V: TRBV5-1; DNA: TGCGCCAGCAGCAGAGGACAGGGCGGGAGTTATTTGAACACTGAAGCTTTCTTT; CDR3: CASSRGQGGSYLNTEAFF
size: -; J: TRBJ2-1; D: -; V: TRBV29-1; DNA: TGCAGCGCCCCGCGGACAGCCTACAATGAGCAGTTCTTC; CDR3: CSAPRTAYNEQFF
size: -; J: TRBJ2-3; D: TRBD2; V: TRBV5-1; DNA: TGCGCCAGCAGCTTAAGGACTAGCGGGAGATCCTTCACAGATACGCAGTATTTT; CDR3: CASSLRTSGRSFTDTQYF
size: -; J: TRBJ2-7; D: TRBD1; V: TRBV2; DNA: TGTGCCAGCAGTGAAGCGAAGTTAAGGACAGGGGTACTTGAGCAGTACTTC; CDR3: CASSEAKLRTGVLEQYF
size: -; J: TRBJ1-2; D: -; V: TRBV29-1; DNA: TGCAGCGTGCGGCAGCCAGCGGGCTACACCTTC; CDR3: CSVRQPAGYTF
size: -; J: TRBJ2-7; D: TRBD2; V: TRBV11-2; DNA: TGTGCCAGCAGCCTCCGCTCCTCTGGGACTAGCCGCCACGAGCAGTACTTC; CDR3: CASSLRSSGTSRHEQYF
size: -; J: TRBJ2-1; D: -; V: TRBV19; DNA: TGTGCCAGTAGTATAGGGTCGGGGGACAATGAGCAGTTCTTC; CDR3: CASSIGSGDNEQFF
size: few; J: TRBJ1-3; D: -; V: TRBV28; DNA: TGTGCCAGCAGTCTTTATGGAAACACCATATATTTT; CDR3: CASSLYGNTIYF
size: once; J: TRBJ2-7; D: -; V: TRBV13; DNA: TGTGCCAGCAGTTCCGGGTTGGTTTCCTACGAGCAGTACTTC; CDR3: CASSSGLVSYEQYF
size: -; J: TRBJ2-3; D: -; V: TRBV27; DNA: TGTGCCAGCAAGATCGGCGGGATGAGCACAGATACGCAGTATTTT; CDR3: CASKIGGMSTDTQYF
size: -; J: TRBJ1-1; D: -; V: TRBV11-2; DNA: TGTGCCAGCAGCTTAGGGCAGGAGGTGAACACTGAAGCTTTCTTT; CDR3: CASSLGQEVNTEAFF
size: -; J: TRBJ1-2; D: TRBD1; V: TRBV4-1; DNA: TGCGCCAGCAGCCGCCAGATCGCCTATACAGGGGAGTATGGCTACACCTTC; CDR3: CASSRQIAYTGEYGYTF
size: -; J: TRBJ1-1; D: TRBD1; V: TRBV27; DNA: TGTGCCAGCAGTTTAAATGGACAGGGGACTGAAGCTTTCTTT; CDR3: CASSLNGQGTEAFF
size: -; J: TRBJ2-7; D: -; V: TRBV28; DNA: TGTGCCAGCAGTTTTAGCGGACTCGGTGGAGAGCAGTACTTC; CDR3: CASSFSGLGGEQYF
size: -; J: TRBJ1-1; D: -; V: TRBV4-1; DNA: TGCGCCAGCGCCCCGAACATGAACACTGAAGCTTTCTTT; CDR3: CASAPNMNTEAFF
size: -; J: TRBJ2-3; D: TRBD2; V: TRBV27; DNA: TGTGCCAGCAGTTTATCGCGACTAGCAAGAGATACGCAGTATTTT; CDR3: CASSLSRLARDTQYF
size: -; J: TRBJ2-6; D: TRBD1; V: TRBV27; DNA: TGTGCCAGCAGCGACAGGGTTTCTGGGGCCAACGTCCTGACTTTC; CDR3: CASSDRVSGANVLTF
size: -; J: TRBJ2-2; D: TRBD1; V: TRBV18; DNA: TGTGCCAGCTCACAACAGGGGACCGGGGAGCTGTTTTTT; CDR3: CASSQQGTGELFF
size: -; J: TRBJ2-7; D: -; V: TRBV5-4; DNA: TGTGCCAGCAGCTTGTATAAGGAGACCGAGCAGTACTTC; CDR3: CASSLYKETEQYF
size: -; J: TRBJ1-5; D: -; V: TRBV7-9; DNA: TGTGCCAGCAGCCCCGCCGGCCGGGACAATCAGCCCCAGCATTTT; CDR3: CASSPAGRDNQPQHF
size: -; J: TRBJ2-1; D: TRBD2; V: TRBV27; DNA: TGTGCCAGCAGTTACGGGGTAGCGGGAGTGAATGAGCAGTTCTTC; CDR3: CASSYGVAGVNEQFF
size: once; J: TRBJ1-5; D: -; V: TRBV28; DNA: TGTGCCAGCAGCTCTAGACAGCCCCAGCATTTT; CDR3: CASSSRQPQHF
size: -; J: TRBJ1-2; D: TRBD1; V: TRBV9; DNA: TGTGCCAGCAGCGTAGGAACAGGGGACAATGGCTACACCTTC; CDR3: CASSVGTGDNGYTF
size: -; J: TRBJ1-1; D: TRBD1; V: TRBV4-1; DNA: TGCGCCAGCAGCCAAACAGGGGGCGTAAACACTGAAGCTTTCTTT; CDR3: CASSQTGGVNTEAFF
size: -; J: TRBJ1-4; D: -; V: TRBV4-1; DNA: TGCGCCAGCAGCCAAGGGGAGACGAACCTCGGGGAAAAACTGTTTTTT; CDR3: CASSQGETNLGEKLFF
size: -; J: TRBJ2-1; D: TRBD2; V: TRBV14; DNA: TGTGCCAGCAGCCCGATAGCGGGAGGGCTTGATAACTATGAGCAGTTCTTC; CDR3: CASSPIAGGLDNYEQFF
size: -; J: TRBJ2-2; D: TRBD1; V: TRBV2; DNA: TGTGCCAGCGGACGACAGGGGTACACCGGGGAGCTGTTTTTT; CDR3: CASGRQGYTGELFF
size: -; J: TRBJ2-7; D: TRBD2; V: TRBV5-4; DNA: TGTGCCAGCAGCTCGGGGGGGGACGCCACCTACGAGCAGTACTTC; CDR3: CASSSGGDATYEQYF
size: -; J: TRBJ2-7; D: TRBD2; V: TRBV2; DNA: TGTGCCAGCAGTCTAGCGGGAGTGGAAGCTGAGGAGTACTTC; CDR3: CASSLAGVEAEEYF
size: once; J: TRBJ2-1; D: -; V: TRBV7-9; DNA: TGTGCCAGCAGCTTGGGAGCCTACAATGAGCAGTTCTTC; CDR3: CASSLGAYNEQFF
size: once; J: TRBJ2-2; D: -; V: TRBV4-1; DNA: TGCGCCAGCAGCCAAGATCTCCTAGCGCGGACCGGGGAGCTGTTTTTT; CDR3: CASSQDLLARTGELFF
size: once; J: TRBJ1-4; D: -; V: TRBV28; DNA: TGTGCCAGCAGTTTAACAGGGTGGGAAAAACTGTTTTTT; CDR3: CASSLTGWEKLFF